The T cell receptor beta chain described here comes from a study of control samples from healthy donors and cancer patients. The ends were cut back, 2 bases at V and 5 bases at J, with 16 bases in the middle. CDR3 length equals 15 residues. Germline V gives CDR1 SGHRS, CDR2 YFSETQ. Generated by immunoSEQ multiplex PCR, the TCRdb table keeps only in-frame clones and is missing some. The sample lists 110,000 to 150,000 clones; approximately 94% were seen once. This TCR derives from a man between 35 and 55 years old in good health. The sequencing input was blood. The chain has TRBV5-1 and TRBJ1-1; no reliable D call. The CDR3 protein is CASSFGRTARTEAFF. The CDR3 DNA reads as TGCGCCAGCAGCTTCGGACGTACGGCTAGGACTGAAGCTTTCTTT.